A single sample is the source of the 16 T cell receptor beta chains below, sequenced in a study of blood T cell repertoires in COVID-19. Produced via immunoSEQ multiplex PCR; TCRdb's table is partial and in-frame only. The profile shows around 160,000 clones, roughly 84% of them singletons. The sequenced sample consisted of PBMCs or T cells enriched from blood (not recorded which). The receptors stem from a woman in her forties or fifties who had been exposed to COVID-19.

This chain joins TRBV3-1 (or the pseudogene TRBV3-2) and TRBJ2-1; 9 bases fit TRBD1. Germline lookup yields CDR1 LGHDT and CDR2 YNNKEL (reference sequence). V was clipped by 2 bases and J by 13 bases; unmatched bases: 6. This CDR3 comprises 13 residues. CDR3 protein: CASSQTSTGGQFF. For the CDR3, the DNA is TGTGCCAGCAGCCAAACTTCGACAGGGGGACAGTTCTTC.

V is TRBV9 and J is TRBJ2-7, with TRBD2 matching over 8 bases. Germline V gene sequence: CDR1 SGDLS, CDR2 YYNGEE. V lost 4 bases to trimming and J lost 5 bases; unmatched junction nucleotides: 8. This CDR3 has 14 amino acids. CDR3 sequence (DNA): TGTGCCAGCAGCAAGGGACTAGATTCCCACGAGCAGTACTTC. It codes for CASSKGLDSHEQYF.

A note on this clone: At the DNA level, this CDR3 is encoded by other sequences in the same sample as well. The chain joins TRBV7-2 to TRBJ2-5, with D possibly being TRBD1 (5 bases). The CDR3 totals 11 residues. Trimming left V 5 bases short and J 7 bases short, with 8 bases between. Germline V gives CDR1 SGHTA, CDR2 FQGNSA. Here the CDR3 DNA reads TGTGCCAGCAGCCAGCAGGGGACCCAGTACTTC. Its protein is CASSQQGTQYF.

The gene calls are TRBV18 and TRBJ2-6; 7 nucleotides agree with TRBD2. The CDR3 spans 15 residues. CDR1 and CDR2 (germline): KGHSH, LQKENI. V lost 4 bases and J lost 4; bases outside the gene matches: 4. The chain's CDR3 is CASSREGTGANVLTF. The CDR3, as DNA: TGTGCCAGCTCACGGGAGGGAACCGGGGCCAACGTCCTGACTTTC.

The chain carries TRBV5-4 and TRBJ2-3; D is uncertain. The CDR3 is 16 amino acids. Germline-derived CDR1 and CDR2 are SGHNT and YYREEE (reference sequence). The V end lost 3 bases, the J end lost 3 bases, and 17 bases lay between the germline ends. CDR3 protein: CASSSVHGSGTDTQYF. The CDR3 DNA follows: TGTGCCAGCAGCTCAGTACATGGGTCGGGTACAGATACGCAGTATTTT.

The V gene is TRBV19, the J gene TRBJ2-1; D is perhaps TRBD2 (5 bases). V lost 3 bases and J 8 bases, leaving 11 bases between the germline ends. This CDR3 contains 13 residues. Looked up from germline, CDR1 is LNHDA and CDR2 is SQIVND (reference sequence). CDR3 in amino acids: CASSIPPGYEQFF. In DNA, the CDR3 is TGTGCCAGTAGTATTCCTCCGGGGTATGAGCAGTTCTTC.

This clone was observed a handful of times. The chain uses TRBV7-9 and TRBJ2-1, with TRBD2 matching 12 bases. CDR3 length: 17 residues. V lost 3 bases and J lost 2; bases outside the gene matches: 5. The germline gives CDR1 SEHNR, CDR2 FQNEAQ (reference sequence). The chain's CDR3 is CASSFLGLAGTYNEQFF. The CDR3 nucleotides read TGTGCCAGCAGCTTCCTCGGACTAGCGGGGACCTACAATGAGCAGTTCTTC.

This clone was observed a single time. The chain links TRBV6-2 or TRBV6-3 to TRBJ1-5; the match to TRBD1 covers 7 bases. The CDR3 sequence is 14 residues long. With V trimmed by 1 base and J by 6 bases, 3 bases remained unmatched. Germline-derived CDR1 and CDR2 are MNHEY and SVGEGT. The DNA of the CDR3 is TGTGCCAGCAGTTACTTGCAGGGGGGTCAGCCCCAGCATTTT. Translated, it gives CASSYLQGGQPQHF.

The chain employs TRBV7-6 and TRBJ2-3; 13 bases match TRBD2. The germline V gene encodes CDR1 SGHVS and CDR2 FNYEAQ. The CDR3 is 17 amino acids. With 2 bases clipped from V and 2 bases from J, the junction kept 4 bases outside the gene matches. CDR3 sequence: CASSLRLAGGSTDTQYF. The CDR3, as DNA: TGTGCCAGCAGCTTACGACTAGCGGGGGGATCCACAGATACGCAGTATTTT. Complete variable domain (other parts from reference TRBV7-6 and TRBJ2-3): GAGVSQSPRYKVTKRGQDVALRCDPISGHVSLYWYRQALGQGPEFLTYFNYEAQQDKSGLPNDRFSAERPEGSISTLTIQRTEQRDSAMYRCASSLRLAGGSTDTQYFGPGTRLTVL.

This chain uses TRBV6-2 or TRBV6-3 with TRBJ2-4; TRBD2 aligns across 11 bases. The V and J ends lost 6 bases and 0 bases, in that order; junction bases with no gene match: 13. CDR1 MNHEY and CDR2 SVGEGT come from the germline V gene. The CDR3 has 19 residues. The CDR3 is CASSRGPSGRILAKNIQYF. As DNA, the CDR3 is TGTGCCAGCAGCCGAGGCCCTAGCGGGAGGATACTAGCCAAAAACATTCAGTACTTC.

The chain carries TRBV19 and TRBJ1-2, with 9 bases that match TRBD1. The CDR3 consists of 15 residues. The germline V gene encodes CDR1 LNHDA and CDR2 SQIVND (reference sequence). The V segment lost 6 bases and the J segment 2 bases; nucleotides outside the gene matches: 7. The CDR3 DNA follows: TGTGCCAGTAGCCTTCGACAGGGGGAGAACTATGGCTACACCTTC. It encodes CASSLRQGENYGYTF.

The rearrangement uses TRBV12-3 or TRBV12-4 and TRBJ2-4, with 8 bases fitting TRBD1. The trim removed 6 bases at V and 7 bases at J, leaving 5 bases unmatched. This CDR3 contains 13 residues. The CDR3 reads CASSQTGENIQYF. The CDR3 nucleotides read TGTGCCAGCAGCCAGACAGGGGAGAACATTCAGTACTTC.

The chain has TRBV10-2 and TRBJ1-3; 7 positions match TRBD1. CDR3 size: 13 residues. V trimming: 6 bases; J trimming: 4 bases; junction bases outside the gene matches: 3. Germline CDR1 is WSHSY and CDR2 is SAAADI. CDR3 in DNA: TGCGCCAGCAGCGAGACAGGGGGAAACACCATATATTTT. This codes for CASSETGGNTIYF.

V gene TRBV6-2 or TRBV6-3 combines with J gene TRBJ1-1, with D unresolved. The CDR3 extends over 17 amino acids. Trimming cost V 4 bases and J 6 bases, with 24 bases left between them. In germline, CDR1 is MNHEY, CDR2 SVGEGT. DNA of the CDR3: TGTGCCAGCAGTTTAGCATTAACGGGGTACGGGCTCGCTGAAGCTTTCTTT. Translation: CASSLALTGYGLAEAFF.

This chain joins TRBV11-3 and TRBJ1-4; a possible D gene is TRBD1 (5 bases). The V gene's germline CDR1 is SGHNT and CDR2 YENEEA. This CDR3 has 13 amino acids. V dropped 5 bases and J dropped 7 bases, with 11 bases sitting between them. CDR3 sequence: CASSLGGSEKLFF. As DNA, the CDR3 is TGTGCCAGCAGCCTGGGGGGTAGTGAAAAACTGTTTTTT. The full variable domain, with the rest looked up from reference TRBV11-3 and TRBJ1-4, is EAGVVQSPRYKIIEKKQPVAFWCNPISGHNTLYWYLQNLGQGPELLIRYENEEAVDDSQLPKDRFSAERLKGVDSTLKIQPAELGDSAVYLCASSLGGSEKLFFGSGTQLSVL.

The chain employs TRBV3-1 (or the pseudogene TRBV3-2) and TRBJ2-3; 7 bases are shared with TRBD1. Germline V CDR1 and CDR2: LGHDT, YNNKEL (reference sequence). V lost 4 bases and J lost 12; bases outside the gene matches: 13. CDR3 size: 14 residues. This chain's CDR3 is CASSRKTGKVSQYF. The DNA for the CDR3 is TGTGCCAGCAGCCGCAAGACAGGGAAAGTAAGCCAGTATTTT.